The 29 T cell receptor beta chains presented below share a single source sample, sequenced in a study of shared clonotypes between healthy human individuals. The table came from immunoSEQ multiplex PCR; TCRdb's copy has only in-frame clones and leaves some out. The table lists 2 million to 2.5 million clones, over 85% of them singletons. Sequenced material: naive CD4+ T cells from PBMCs. Regarding subset: CD45RA+ positively selected. Receptors originate from a man aged 18 to 35 in good health. Some clones in this sample may be carry-over from other donors' samples.

The chain combines TRBV6-5 with TRBJ2-7, with D possibly being TRBD1 (5 bases). The germline CDR1 and CDR2 sequences are MNHEY and SVGAGI. Deletions cut 0 bases from V and 3 bases from J, with 12 bases between. The CDR3 has 15 residues. CDR3 in amino acids: CASSYSTVPFYEQYF. Here the CDR3 DNA reads TGTGCCAGCAGTTACTCGACAGTTCCTTTCTACGAGCAGTACTTC.

This chain uses TRBV6-1 with TRBJ1-5, with TRBD1 as a possible D gene (5 bases). Trimming took 5 bases from V and 4 from J, leaving 15 bases between them. This CDR3 comprises 15 residues. CDR1 and CDR2 (germline): MNHNS, SASEGT. For the CDR3, the DNA is TGTGCCAGCAGTTTACTCCGGGACCGAAATCAGCCCCAGCATTTT. This encodes CASSLLRDRNQPQHF.

V and J are TRBV4-2 and TRBJ1-1; 7 bases are a match to TRBD1. After removal of 0 bases from V and 3 bases from J, the junction contained 4 bases not matched to a gene. Germline lookup yields CDR1 LGHNA and CDR2 YNFKEQ. This CDR3 has 15 residues. CDR3 in amino acids: CASSQDGGTDTEAFF. Written as DNA, the CDR3 is TGTGCCAGCAGCCAAGACGGGGGGACAGACACTGAAGCTTTCTTT.

This chain links TRBV27 with TRBJ1-4; TRBD1 matches 11 bases. CDR3 length equals 16 residues. The V segment lost 5 bases and the J segment 4 bases; nucleotides outside the gene matches: 6. CDR1 is MNHEY, CDR2 SMNVEV, per germline (reference sequence). CDR3 sequence (DNA): TGTGCCAGCAGTCAGGGGACAGGGGGTTTTAATGAAAAACTGTTTTTT. This translates into CASSQGTGGFNEKLFF.

DNA for the CDR3: TGTGCCAGCAGCTTAGTTGCCCTAGAGGGCGGGGAGCTGTTTTTT. Translated, it gives CASSLVALEGGELFF. This sequence joins TRBV7-3 and TRBJ2-2; maybe TRBD2 (5 bases). V was trimmed by 2 bases and J by 7 bases, leaving 14 bases between them. Germline V gives CDR1 SGHTA, CDR2 FQGTGA. The CDR3 runs to 15 residues. Full variable domain (outside the CDR3, taken from reference TRBV7-3 and TRBJ2-2): GAGVSQTPSNKVTEKGKYVELRCDPISGHTALYWYRQSLGQGPEFLIYFQGTGAADDSGLPNDRFFAVRPEGSVSTLKIQRTERGDSAVYLCASSLVALEGGELFFGEGSRLTVL.

In its sample, this clone was seen once. The chain links TRBV27 to TRBJ2-3; D unclear. Germline-derived CDR1 and CDR2 are MNHEY and SMNVEV (reference sequence). The CDR3 is made up of 14 amino acids. Trimming left V 7 bases short and J 3 bases short, with 14 bases between. CDR3 DNA sequence: TGTGCCAGCACCCGATCCGGAATTACAGATACGCAGTATTTT. It is translated as CASTRSGITDTQYF.

CDR3 amino acids: CASSLFKGDYSGNTIYF. The CDR3 DNA reads TGTGCCAGCAGCCTCTTCAAGGGGGACTACTCTGGAAACACCATATATTTT. V and J are TRBV5-6 and TRBJ1-3, with D perhaps matching TRBD1 (6 bases). Trimming shortened V by 4 bases and J by 0 bases, and 17 bases separated the two germline ends. This CDR3 spans 17 amino acids. Germline V gives CDR1 SGHDT, CDR2 YYEEEE.

This sequence joins TRBV30 and TRBJ1-4, with D unresolved. CDR1 and CDR2 from the germline V gene are GTSNPN and SVGIG (reference sequence). Trimming pared 3 bases from V and 7 bases from J, leaving 9 bases between. This CDR3 comprises 12 residues. For the CDR3, the DNA is TGTGCCTGGAGGGTGGGAGGTGAAAAACTGTTTTTT. This gives the protein CAWRVGGEKLFF.

The chain has TRBV27 and TRBJ2-3; 9 nucleotides match TRBD1. This CDR3 has 17 residues. With 6 bases clipped from V and 2 bases from J, the junction kept 12 bases outside the gene matches. Looked up from germline, CDR1 is MNHEY and CDR2 is SMNVEV (reference sequence). DNA of the CDR3: TGTGCCAGCAGCTATATGAAGACAGGGGGGCTCACAGATACGCAGTATTTT. It codes for CASSYMKTGGLTDTQYF.

The chain recombines TRBV6-5 with TRBJ2-5, with D unresolved. This CDR3 region has 14 residues. Germline CDR1 is MNHEY and CDR2 is SVGAGI. V lost 6 bases to trimming and J lost 3 bases, with 14 bases between them. CDR3 region: CASRRLWVEETQYF. The CDR3 DNA sequence: TGTGCCAGCAGACGCCTTTGGGTAGAAGAGACCCAGTACTTC.

Points on this clone: Other DNA sequences in this sample translate to the same CDR3. The chain has TRBV20-1 and TRBJ2-7; D possibly matches TRBD1 or TRBD2 (5 bases each). Germline CDR1 DFQATT, CDR2 SNEGSKA (reference sequence). The CDR3 has 11 residues. V lost 3 bases, J lost 5 bases, and 8 bases lay in between. The CDR3 loop is CSARGVDEQYF. The CDR3 DNA follows: TGCAGTGCTAGGGGGGTGGACGAGCAGTACTTC.

V usage is TRBV7-8 and J usage is TRBJ2-7; 10 bases fit TRBD2. J lost 1 base, V lost 6 bases, and 6 bases had no gene match. The CDR3 length is 15 residues. Germline CDR1 SGHVS, CDR2 FQNEAQ. CDR3 region: CASREELAGSYEQYF. The CDR3 DNA is TGTGCCAGCAGAGAGGAACTAGCGGGATCCTACGAGCAGTACTTC.

This chain connects TRBV7-3 to TRBJ2-3; D not resolved. This CDR3 is built from 13 residues. Germline lookup yields CDR1 SGHTA and CDR2 FQGTGA. Trimming pared 5 bases from V and 3 bases from J, leaving 9 bases between. Written as DNA, the CDR3 is TGTGCCAGCAGCCCCCAGAGGACAGATACGCAGTATTTT. Translated: CASSPQRTDTQYF.

CDR3 protein: CASSRSFSGSYNEQFF. The CDR3 nucleotides read TGTGCCAGCAGCCGTTCTTTTAGCGGGAGCTACAATGAGCAGTTCTTC. This chain connects TRBV7-2 to TRBJ2-1; 9 nucleotides line up with TRBD2. Germline V lookup: CDR1 SGHTA, CDR2 FQGNSA. The length of the CDR3 is 16 residues. Trimming cost V 5 bases and J 3 bases; bases outside gene matches: 8.

The rearrangement links TRBV4-2 to TRBJ1-4, with no clear D. CDR1 and CDR2 from the germline V gene are LGHNA and YNFKEQ. The CDR3 runs 14 residues. Trimming took off 0 bases at V and 4 bases at J, with 6 bases between the two ends. The CDR3 coding sequence is TGTGCCAGCAGCCAAGATAAGAGTAATGAAAAACTGTTTTTT. Its translation is CASSQDKSNEKLFF.

This clone is a singleton in its sample. The V gene is TRBV27, the J gene TRBJ2-3; the D gene is possibly TRBD1 (6 bases). V was shortened by 3 bases and J by 0 bases, with 10 bases between the two germline ends. In germline, CDR1 is MNHEY, CDR2 SMNVEV (reference sequence). This CDR3 has 15 residues. This chain's CDR3 is CASSFDRLSTDTQYF. The CDR3 region has the DNA TGTGCCAGCAGTTTTGACAGGCTAAGCACAGATACGCAGTATTTT.

V usage is TRBV19 and J usage is TRBJ2-5, with D uncertain. CDR1 is LNHDA, CDR2 SQIVND, per germline (reference sequence). This CDR3 contains 14 residues. V lost 6 bases and J lost 5, with 16 bases in between. CDR3 loop: CASSSTSGLETQYF. In DNA form, the CDR3 reads TGTGCCAGTAGCTCCACCTCCGGCTTGGAGACCCAGTACTTC. The full variable domain, its missing parts supplied by reference TRBV19 and TRBJ2-5, is DGGITQSPKYLFRKEGQNVTLSCEQNLNHDAMYWYRQDPGQGLRLIYYSQIVNDFQKGDIAEGYSVSREKKESFPLTVTSAQKNPTAFYLCASSSTSGLETQYFGPGTRLLVL.

The genes are TRBV4-1 and TRBJ1-1; tentatively, D is TRBD1 (6 bases). The germline V and J ends were trimmed by 2 bases and 4 bases, with 20 bases remaining between them. This CDR3 contains 17 residues. Germline loops: CDR1 MGHRA, CDR2 YSYEKL. The CDR3 DNA reads as TGCGCCAGCAGCCAAAGAAGGGGGGGCAGGGGACTCACTGAAGCTTTCTTT. Encoded protein: CASSQRRGGRGLTEAFF.

In regard to this clone: The sample carries other DNA sequences with the same CDR3. This chain joins TRBV5-1 and TRBJ2-1; D gene uncertain. CDR3 length: 12 residues. Germline V CDR1 and CDR2: SGHRS, YFSETQ. V lost 3 bases, J lost 7 bases, and 8 bases lay in between. CDR3 amino acids: CASSSDGNEQFF. The CDR3 DNA reads as TGCGCCAGCAGCTCAGACGGAAATGAGCAGTTCTTC.

This rearrangement joins TRBV11-2 to TRBJ2-1, with 9 bases fitting TRBD2. CDR3 length: 16 residues. With 1 base clipped from V and 3 bases from J, the junction kept 4 bases outside the gene matches. Germline CDR1 and CDR2: SGHAT and FQNNGV. The CDR3: CASSLVSSGNYNEQFF. The CDR3 nucleotides read TGTGCCAGCAGCTTAGTTTCTAGCGGGAACTACAATGAGCAGTTCTTC.

This rearrangement joins TRBV2 to TRBJ2-7; D remains unclear. The germline V gene encodes CDR1 SNHLY and CDR2 FYNNEI. The CDR3 has 11 amino acids. The V and J ends lost 4 bases and 5 bases respectively, with 6 bases between them. CDR3 amino acids: CASSGYNEQYF. The CDR3 DNA reads TGTGCCAGCAGTGGTTATAACGAGCAGTACTTC.

Here the CDR3 DNA reads TGTGCCAGCAGTTCACCTCCTTTAGTGGGGCAAGAGACCCAGTACTTC. Protein product: CASSSPPLVGQETQYF. The V and J genes are TRBV28 and TRBJ2-5; D gene ambiguous. The CDR3 runs to 16 residues. CDR1 and CDR2 from the germline V gene are MDHEN and SYDVKM. Trimming took off 4 bases at V and 2 bases at J, with 17 bases between the two ends.

This clone is a singleton in its sample. This chain's CDR3 is CASSFRGSYNEQFF. CDR3 nucleotide sequence: TGTGCCAGCAGCTTCCGTGGGTCCTACAATGAGCAGTTCTTC. The V gene is TRBV13, the J gene TRBJ2-1; D gene uncertain. The CDR3 covers 14 residues. V shed 3 bases and J shed 1 base, with 7 bases lying between them. From germline, CDR1 is PRHDT and CDR2 FYEKMQ (reference sequence).

This clone is a singleton in its sample. The chain combines TRBV9 with TRBJ2-5; TRBD1 is a possible D gene (7 bases). Trimming removed 5 bases from V and 3 bases from J, with 11 bases in between. The CDR3 has 13 amino acids. Germline V lookup: CDR1 SGDLS, CDR2 YYNGEE. The CDR3 nucleotides read TGTGCCAGCAGTGCGGGACAGAAAGAGACCCAGTACTTC. Its protein is CASSAGQKETQYF.

The chain has TRBV29-1 and TRBJ2-7; D is ambiguous. This CDR3 comprises 11 residues. The V gene's germline CDR1 is SQVTM and CDR2 ANQGSEA. Trimming left V 7 bases short and J 3 bases short, with 10 bases between. CDR3 coding DNA: TGCAGCGCGCTTGGGGTCTACGAGCAGTACTTC. It specifies CSALGVYEQYF.

About this clone itself: The sample holds other DNA sequences that translate to the same CDR3. The chain couples TRBV6-1 to TRBJ2-7; tentatively, D is TRBD1 (6 bases). Trimming pared 3 bases from V and 0 bases from J, leaving 9 bases between. Per germline, CDR1 MNHNS and CDR2 SASEGT. The CDR3 is 14 amino acids. CDR3 amino acids: CASSETGTSYEQYF. The CDR3 nucleotides read TGTGCCAGCAGTGAGACAGGAACCTCCTACGAGCAGTACTTC.

The chain combines TRBV7-9 with TRBJ2-2, with D unclear. The CDR3 is 13 amino acids. In germline, CDR1 is SEHNR, CDR2 FQNEAQ (reference sequence). The ends were cut back, 4 bases at V and 6 bases at J, with 9 bases in the middle. CDR3 amino acids: CASSSRWPGELFF. The CDR3 nucleotides read TGTGCCAGCAGCTCCCGATGGCCCGGGGAGCTGTTTTTT.

The gene calls are TRBV4-2 and TRBJ2-7, with D hard to call. This CDR3 region has 12 residues. Trimming removed 0 bases at V and 6 bases at J, with 6 bases between. Germline V gene sequence: CDR1 LGHNA, CDR2 YNFKEQ. The CDR3 loop is CASSQEYGEQYF. The CDR3 bases are TGTGCCAGCAGCCAAGAGTACGGCGAGCAGTACTTC.

This CDR3 is CASSPGQGRNEPQHF. The CDR3 DNA reads TGTGCCAGCAGTCCGGGACAGGGGAGGAATGAGCCCCAGCATTTT. V is TRBV6-5 and J is TRBJ1-5; 10 nucleotides agree with TRBD1. Germline CDR1 is MNHEY and CDR2 is SVGAGI. Unmatched junction bases numbered 9, after V lost 5 bases and J lost 8 bases. This CDR3 has 15 residues.